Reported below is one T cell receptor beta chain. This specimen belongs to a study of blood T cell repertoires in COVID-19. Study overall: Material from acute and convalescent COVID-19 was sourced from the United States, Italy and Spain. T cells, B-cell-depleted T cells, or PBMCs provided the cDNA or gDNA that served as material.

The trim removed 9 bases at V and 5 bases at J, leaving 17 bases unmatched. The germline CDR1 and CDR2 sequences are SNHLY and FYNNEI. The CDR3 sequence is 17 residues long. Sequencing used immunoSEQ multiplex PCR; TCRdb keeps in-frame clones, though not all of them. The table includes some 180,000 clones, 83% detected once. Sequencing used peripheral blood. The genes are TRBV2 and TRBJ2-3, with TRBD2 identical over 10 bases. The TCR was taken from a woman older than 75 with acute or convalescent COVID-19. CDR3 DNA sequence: TGTGCCAGGAGCATACTCGAATTTAGCGGGGGGTTAGATACGCAGTATTTT. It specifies CARSILEFSGGLDTQYF.